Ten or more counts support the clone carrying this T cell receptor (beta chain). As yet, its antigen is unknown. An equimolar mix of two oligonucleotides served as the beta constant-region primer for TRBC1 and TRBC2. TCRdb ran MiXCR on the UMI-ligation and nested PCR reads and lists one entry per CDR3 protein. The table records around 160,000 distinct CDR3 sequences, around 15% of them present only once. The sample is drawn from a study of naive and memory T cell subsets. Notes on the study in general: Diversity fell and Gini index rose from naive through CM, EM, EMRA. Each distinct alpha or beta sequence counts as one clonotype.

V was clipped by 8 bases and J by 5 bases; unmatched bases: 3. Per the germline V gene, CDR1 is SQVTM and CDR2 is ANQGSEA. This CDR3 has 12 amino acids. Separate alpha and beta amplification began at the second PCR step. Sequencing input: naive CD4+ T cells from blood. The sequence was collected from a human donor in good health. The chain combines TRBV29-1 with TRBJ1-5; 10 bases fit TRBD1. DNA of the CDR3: TGCAGCTACGGGACAGGGGATCAGCCCCAGCATTTT. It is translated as CSYGTGDQPQHF.